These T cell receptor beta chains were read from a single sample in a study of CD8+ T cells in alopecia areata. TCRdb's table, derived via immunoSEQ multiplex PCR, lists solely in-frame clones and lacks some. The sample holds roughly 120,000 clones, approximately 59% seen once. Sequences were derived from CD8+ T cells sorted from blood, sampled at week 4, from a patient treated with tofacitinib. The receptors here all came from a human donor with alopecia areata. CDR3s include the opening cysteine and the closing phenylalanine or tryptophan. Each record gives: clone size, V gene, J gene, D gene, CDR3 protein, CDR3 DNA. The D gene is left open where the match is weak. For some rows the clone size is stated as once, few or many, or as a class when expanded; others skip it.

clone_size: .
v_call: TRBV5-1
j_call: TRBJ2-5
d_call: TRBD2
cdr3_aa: CASSPGLAGQETQYF
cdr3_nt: TGCGCCAGCAGCCCGGGACTAGCGGGCCAAGAGACCCAGTACTTC

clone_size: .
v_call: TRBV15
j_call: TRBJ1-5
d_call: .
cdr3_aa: CATSRADRRDQPQHF
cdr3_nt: TGTGCCACCAGCAGGGCAGACAGGCGCGATCAGCCCCAGCATTTT

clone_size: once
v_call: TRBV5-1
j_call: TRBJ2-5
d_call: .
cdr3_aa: CASSLLPDSQETQYF
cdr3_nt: TGCGCCAGCAGCTTACTTCCGGACAGCCAAGAGACCCAGTACTTC

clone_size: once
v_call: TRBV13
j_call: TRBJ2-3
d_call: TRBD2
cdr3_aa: CASSFSTGTSGTDTQYF
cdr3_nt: TGTGCCAGCAGCTTCTCTACCGGGACTAGCGGCACAGATACGCAGTATTTT

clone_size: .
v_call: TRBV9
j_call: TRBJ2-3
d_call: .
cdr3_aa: CASSVGFGADTQYF
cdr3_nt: TGTGCCAGCAGCGTAGGGTTCGGGGCAGATACGCAGTATTTT

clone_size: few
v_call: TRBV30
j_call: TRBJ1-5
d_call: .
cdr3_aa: CAWSTDSLGQPQHF
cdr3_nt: TGTGCCTGGAGTACCGACAGCCTCGGCCAGCCCCAGCATTTT

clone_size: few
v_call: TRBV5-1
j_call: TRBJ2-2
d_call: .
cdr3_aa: CASDTGSGELFF
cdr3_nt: TGCGCCAGCGATACAGGGTCCGGGGAGCTGTTTTTT

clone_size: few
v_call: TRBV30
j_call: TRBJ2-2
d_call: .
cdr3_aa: CAWSVGGNGELFF
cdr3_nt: TGTGCCTGGAGTGTAGGGGGAAACGGGGAGCTGTTTTTT

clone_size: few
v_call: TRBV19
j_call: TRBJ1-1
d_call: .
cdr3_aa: CATRSLQPNTEAFF
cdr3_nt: TGTGCCACGAGGTCCCTACAACCGAACACTGAAGCTTTCTTT

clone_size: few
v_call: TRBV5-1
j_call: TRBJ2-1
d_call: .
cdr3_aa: CASSLGSEQFF
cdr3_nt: TGCGCCAGCAGCTTGGGGAGTGAGCAGTTCTTC

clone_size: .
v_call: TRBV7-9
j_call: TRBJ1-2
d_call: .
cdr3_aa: CASSLARQGADYGYTF
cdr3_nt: TGTGCCAGCAGCTTAGCTCGGCAGGGAGCTGACTATGGCTACACCTTC

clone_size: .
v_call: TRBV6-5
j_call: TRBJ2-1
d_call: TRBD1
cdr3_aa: CASSYTTGGHNEQFF
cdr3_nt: TGTGCCAGCAGTTACACAACAGGGGGCCACAATGAGCAGTTCTTC

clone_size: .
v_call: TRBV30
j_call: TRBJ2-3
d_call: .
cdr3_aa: CAWTRDGSTDTQYF
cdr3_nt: TGTGCCTGGACCCGGGACGGAAGCACAGATACGCAGTATTTT

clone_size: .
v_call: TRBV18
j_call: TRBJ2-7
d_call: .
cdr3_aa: CASSPGTNEQYF
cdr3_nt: TGTGCCAGCTCACCAGGGACAAACGAGCAGTACTTC

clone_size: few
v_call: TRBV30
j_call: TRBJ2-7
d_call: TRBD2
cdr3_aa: CAWSGGGSYEQYF
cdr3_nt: TGTGCCTGGAGTGGCGGGGGATCCTACGAGCAGTACTTC

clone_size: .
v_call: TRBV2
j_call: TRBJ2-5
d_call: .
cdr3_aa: CAIGAGSETQYF
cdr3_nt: TGTGCCATCGGGGCAGGGTCGGAGACCCAGTACTTC

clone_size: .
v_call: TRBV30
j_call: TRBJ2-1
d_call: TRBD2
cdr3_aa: CAWIPGEGNNEQFF
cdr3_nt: TGTGCCTGGATCCCGGGGGAGGGGAACAATGAGCAGTTCTTC

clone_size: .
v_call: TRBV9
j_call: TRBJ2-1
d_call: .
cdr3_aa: CASSPAYNEQFF
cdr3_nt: TGTGCCAGCAGCCCCGCCTACAATGAGCAGTTCTTC

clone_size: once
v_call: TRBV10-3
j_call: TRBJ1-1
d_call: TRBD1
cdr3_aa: CAISGGDRFEAFF
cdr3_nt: TGTGCCATCAGTGGTGGGGACAGGTTTGAAGCTTTCTTT

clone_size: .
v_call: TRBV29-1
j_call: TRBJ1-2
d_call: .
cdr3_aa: CSVLLTGLPGLGYTF
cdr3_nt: TGCAGCGTCCTCCTAACAGGGTTGCCAGGGCTTGGCTACACCTTC

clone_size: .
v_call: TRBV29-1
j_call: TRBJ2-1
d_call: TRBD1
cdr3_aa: CSALTGDGNEQFF
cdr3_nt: TGCAGCGCTCTCACAGGGGATGGCAATGAGCAGTTCTTC

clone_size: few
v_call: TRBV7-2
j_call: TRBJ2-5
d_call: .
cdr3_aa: CASSLGPSQETQYF
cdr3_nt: TGTGCCAGCAGCTTAGGACCCAGTCAAGAGACCCAGTACTTC

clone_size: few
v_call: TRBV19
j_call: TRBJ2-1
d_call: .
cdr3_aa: CASSILEGTYNEQFF
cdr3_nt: TGTGCCAGTAGTATACTAGAGGGGACCTACAATGAGCAGTTCTTC

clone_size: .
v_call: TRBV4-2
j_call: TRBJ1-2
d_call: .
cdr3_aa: CASSQDAGDYGYTF
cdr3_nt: TGTGCCAGCAGCCAAGATGCAGGGGACTATGGCTACACCTTC

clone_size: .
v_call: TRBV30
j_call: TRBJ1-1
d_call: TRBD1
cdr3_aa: CAWSLGTGNTEAFF
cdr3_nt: TGTGCCTGGAGTTTGGGGACAGGGAACACTGAAGCTTTCTTT

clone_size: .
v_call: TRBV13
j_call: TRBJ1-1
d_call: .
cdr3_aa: CASSLGTSEAFF
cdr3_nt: TGTGCCAGCAGCTTAGGCACCTCTGAAGCTTTCTTT